This TCR beta chain was found in a study of OX40 agonist ivuxolimab in advanced cancers. Study-wide results and limits: There were also nonresponders showing low normalized T-cell clonal expansion. Averaged across samples, CD8+ T cells carried more expanded clones than CD4+ did. Both blood CD4+ and CD8+ T cells showed clonal growth by week 6 at 0.1 to 3.0 mg/kg.

The ends lost 5 bases at V and 3 bases at J; junction bases unmatched: 5. Germline V CDR1 and CDR2: LNHDA, SQIVND (reference sequence). The CDR3 runs to 15 residues. Comment on this clone: Its cognate antigen is unknown.

Patients had blood sampled at baseline and again on cycle 4 day 1 and cycle 7 day 1. Profiled with immunoSEQ multiplex PCR; TCRdb holds only in-frame clones, not every one. In the table there are tens of thousands of clones, approximately 83% of which are singletons. The sequence was collected from an adult with an advanced solid tumor such as melanoma, head and neck, liver or kidney cancer. V gene TRBV19 combines with J gene TRBJ2-1; 9 bases line up with TRBD2. The starting material was CD4+ or CD8+ T cells sorted from blood, obtained in a trial of the OX40 agonist ivuxolimab. DNA of the CDR3: TGTGCCAGTAGTCCCGCGGGGGGGGGCTACAATGAGCAGTTCTTC. This encodes CASSPAGGGYNEQFF.